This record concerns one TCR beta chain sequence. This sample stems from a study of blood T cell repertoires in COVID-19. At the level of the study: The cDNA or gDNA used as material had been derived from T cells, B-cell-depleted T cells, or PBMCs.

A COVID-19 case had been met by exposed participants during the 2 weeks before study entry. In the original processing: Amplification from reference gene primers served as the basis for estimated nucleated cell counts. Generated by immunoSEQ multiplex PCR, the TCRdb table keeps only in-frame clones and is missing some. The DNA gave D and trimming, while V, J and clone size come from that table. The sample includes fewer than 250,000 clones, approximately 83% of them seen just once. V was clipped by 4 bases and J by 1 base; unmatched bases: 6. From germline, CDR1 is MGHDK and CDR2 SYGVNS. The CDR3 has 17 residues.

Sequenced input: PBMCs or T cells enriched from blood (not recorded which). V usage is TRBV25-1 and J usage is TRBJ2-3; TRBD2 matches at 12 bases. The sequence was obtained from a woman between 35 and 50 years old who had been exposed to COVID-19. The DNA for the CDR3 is TGTGCCAGCAGTGGCTCTAGCGGGGGGGCCGGCACAGATACGCAGTATTTT. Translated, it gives CASSGSSGGAGTDTQYF.